The clone carrying this T cell receptor (beta chain) was picked up a small number of times. The antigen is not known. TCRdb re-analysed the 5' RACE reads in MiXCR, keeping a single row per CDR3 protein. The sample has about 270,000 distinct CDR3 sequences, roughly 17% seen once; the top ten hold 20% to 25%. This entry is derived from a study of T-cell memory formation after mild COVID-19. Overall study findings and caveats: Mostly located in CM and EM were contracting CD4+ clones, with contracting CD8+ clones located in EMRA. Within pre-infection memory, some responding clones were found, suggesting cross-reactive memory joined.

The trim removed 8 bases at V and 4 bases at J, leaving 14 bases unmatched. The germline gives CDR1 WSHSY, CDR2 SAAADI. CDR3 length equals 17 residues. This receptor was obtained from a man younger than 30 who had mild COVID-19 (a few samples of this study predate the infection). Cell type and time point are not known. The chain is built from TRBV10-2 and TRBJ1-2; 12 bases map to TRBD1. The source material was PBMCs or a T cell subset sorted from them (not recorded which). CDR3 nucleotides: TGCGCCAGCCTGGGAGGGGACAGGGGGCTCATAGGCTATGGCTACACCTTC. This encodes CASLGGDRGLIGYGYTF.